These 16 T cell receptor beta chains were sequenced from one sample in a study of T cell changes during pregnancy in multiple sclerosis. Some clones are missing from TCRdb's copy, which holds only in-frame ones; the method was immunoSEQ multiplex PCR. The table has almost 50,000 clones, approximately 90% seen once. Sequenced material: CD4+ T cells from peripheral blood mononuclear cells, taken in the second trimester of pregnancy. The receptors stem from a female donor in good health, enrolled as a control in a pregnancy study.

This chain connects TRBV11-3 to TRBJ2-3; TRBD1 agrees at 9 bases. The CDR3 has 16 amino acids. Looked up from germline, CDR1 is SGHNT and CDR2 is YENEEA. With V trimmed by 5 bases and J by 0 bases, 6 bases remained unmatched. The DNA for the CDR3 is TGTGCCAGCAGCCCGCGGACAGGGGCTAGCACAGATACGCAGTATTTT. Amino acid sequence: CASSPRTGASTDTQYF.

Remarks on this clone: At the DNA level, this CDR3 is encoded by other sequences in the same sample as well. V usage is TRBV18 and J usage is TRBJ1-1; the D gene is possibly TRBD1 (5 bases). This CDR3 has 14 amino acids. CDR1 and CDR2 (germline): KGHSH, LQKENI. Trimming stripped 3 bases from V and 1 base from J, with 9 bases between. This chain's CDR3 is CASSPGRGNTEAFF. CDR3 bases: TGTGCCAGCTCACCGGGGCGGGGGAACACTGAAGCTTTCTTT. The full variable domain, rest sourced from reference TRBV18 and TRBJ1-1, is NAGVMQNPRHLVRRRGQEARLRCSPMKGHSHVYWYRQLPEEGLKFMVYLQKENIIDESGMPKERFSAEFPKEGPSILRIQQVVRGDSAAYFCASSPGRGNTEAFFGQGTRLTVV.

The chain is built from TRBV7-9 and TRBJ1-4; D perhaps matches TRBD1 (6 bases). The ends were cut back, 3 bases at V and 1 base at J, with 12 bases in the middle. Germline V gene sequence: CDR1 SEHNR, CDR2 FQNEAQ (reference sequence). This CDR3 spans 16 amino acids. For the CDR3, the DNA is TGTGCCAGCAGCTTGGGACATCCTCTAACTAATGAAAAACTGTTTTTT. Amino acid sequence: CASSLGHPLTNEKLFF. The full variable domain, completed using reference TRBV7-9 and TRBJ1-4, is DTGVSQNPRHKITKRGQNVTFRCDPISEHNRLYWYRQTLGQGPEFLTYFQNEAQLEKSRLLSDRFSAERPKGSFSTLEIQRTEQGDSAMYLCASSLGHPLTNEKLFFGSGTQLSVL.

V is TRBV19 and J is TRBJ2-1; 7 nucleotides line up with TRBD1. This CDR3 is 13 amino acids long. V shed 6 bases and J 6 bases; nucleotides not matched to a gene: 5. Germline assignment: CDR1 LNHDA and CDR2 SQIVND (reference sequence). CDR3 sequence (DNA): TGTGCCAGTAGGAACTCAGGGGGCAATGAGCAGTTCTTC. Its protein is CASRNSGGNEQFF.

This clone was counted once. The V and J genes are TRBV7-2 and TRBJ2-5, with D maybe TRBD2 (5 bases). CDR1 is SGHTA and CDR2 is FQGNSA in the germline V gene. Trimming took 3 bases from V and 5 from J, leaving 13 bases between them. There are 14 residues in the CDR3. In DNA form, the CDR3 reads TGTGCCAGCAGCTTGGACTTAGCTCCGGAGACCCAGTACTTC. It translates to CASSLDLAPETQYF.

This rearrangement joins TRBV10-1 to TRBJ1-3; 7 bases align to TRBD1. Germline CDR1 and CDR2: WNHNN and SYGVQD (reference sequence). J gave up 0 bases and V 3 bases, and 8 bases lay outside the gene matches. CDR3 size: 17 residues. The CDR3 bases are TGCGCCAGCAGTGAAGAATCACGGGACAGCTCTGGAAACACCATATATTTT. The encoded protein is CASSEESRDSSGNTIYF.

The CDR3 region is CASGQGAYGYTF. DNA for the CDR3: TGTGCCAGCGGTCAGGGGGCATACGGCTACACCTTC. The chain couples TRBV7-9 to TRBJ1-2, with 8 positions matching TRBD1. The CDR3 is 12 residues long. Germline-derived CDR1 and CDR2 are SEHNR and FQNEAQ (reference sequence). Trimming cost V 8 bases and J 8 bases; bases outside gene matches: 7.

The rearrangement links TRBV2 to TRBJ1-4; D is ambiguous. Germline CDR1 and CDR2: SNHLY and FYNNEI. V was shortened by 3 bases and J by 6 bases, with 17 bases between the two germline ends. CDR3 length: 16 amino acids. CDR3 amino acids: CASSDPSGGIHEKLFF. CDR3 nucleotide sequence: TGTGCCAGCAGTGACCCGTCGGGAGGGATACATGAAAAACTGTTTTTT. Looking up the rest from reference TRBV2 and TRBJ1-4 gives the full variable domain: EPEVTQTPSHQVTQMGQEVILRCVPISNHLYFYWYRQILGQKVEFLVSFYNNEISEKSEIFDDQFSVERPDGSNFTLKIRSTKLEDSAMYFCASSDPSGGIHEKLFFGSGTQLSVL.

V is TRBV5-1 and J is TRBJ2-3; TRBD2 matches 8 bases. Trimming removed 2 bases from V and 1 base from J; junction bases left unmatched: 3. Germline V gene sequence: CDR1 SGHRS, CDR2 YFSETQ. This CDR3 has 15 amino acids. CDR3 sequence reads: CASSLTGGGTDTQYF. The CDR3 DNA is TGCGCCAGCAGCTTAACGGGGGGGGGCACAGATACGCAGTATTTT.

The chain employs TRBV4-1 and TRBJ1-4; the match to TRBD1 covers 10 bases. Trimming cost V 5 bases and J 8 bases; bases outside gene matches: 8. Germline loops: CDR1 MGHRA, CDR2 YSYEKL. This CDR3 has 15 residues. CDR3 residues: CASSAPGQGNEKLFF. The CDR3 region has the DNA TGCGCCAGCAGCGCACCGGGACAGGGGAACGAAAAACTGTTTTTT.

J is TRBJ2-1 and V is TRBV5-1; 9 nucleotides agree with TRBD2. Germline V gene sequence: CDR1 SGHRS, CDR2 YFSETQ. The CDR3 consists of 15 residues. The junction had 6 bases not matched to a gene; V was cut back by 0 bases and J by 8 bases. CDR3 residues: CASSLVVAGDDEQFF. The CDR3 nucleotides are TGCGCCAGCAGCTTGGTGGTAGCGGGGGATGATGAGCAGTTCTTC.

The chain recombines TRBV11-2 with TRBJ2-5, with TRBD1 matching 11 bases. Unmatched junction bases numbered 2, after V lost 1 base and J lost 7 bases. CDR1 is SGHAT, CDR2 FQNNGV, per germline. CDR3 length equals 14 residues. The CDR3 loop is CASSLGGTGGTQYF. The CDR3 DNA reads TGTGCCAGCAGCTTAGGCGGGACAGGGGGGACCCAGTACTTC.

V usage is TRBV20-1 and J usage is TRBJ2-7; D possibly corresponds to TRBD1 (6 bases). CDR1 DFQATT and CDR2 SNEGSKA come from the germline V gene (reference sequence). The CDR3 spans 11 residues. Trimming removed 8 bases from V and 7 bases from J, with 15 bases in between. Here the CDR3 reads CSITGNQEQYF. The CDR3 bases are TGCAGTATAACAGGGAATCAGGAGCAGTACTTC.

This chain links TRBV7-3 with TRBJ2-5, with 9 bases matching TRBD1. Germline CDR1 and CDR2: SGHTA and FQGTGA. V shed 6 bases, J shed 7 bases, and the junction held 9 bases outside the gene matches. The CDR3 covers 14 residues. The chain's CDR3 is CASRETGGDRTQYF. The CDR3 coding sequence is TGTGCCAGCAGAGAGACAGGGGGTGACCGGACCCAGTACTTC.

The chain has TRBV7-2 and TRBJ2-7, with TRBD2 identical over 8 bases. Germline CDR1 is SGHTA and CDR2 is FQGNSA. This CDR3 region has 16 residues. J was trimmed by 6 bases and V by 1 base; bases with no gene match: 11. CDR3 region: CASSLGPLGAGGEQYF. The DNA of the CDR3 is TGTGCCAGCAGCTTAGGCCCTTTGGGGGCGGGGGGCGAGCAGTACTTC.

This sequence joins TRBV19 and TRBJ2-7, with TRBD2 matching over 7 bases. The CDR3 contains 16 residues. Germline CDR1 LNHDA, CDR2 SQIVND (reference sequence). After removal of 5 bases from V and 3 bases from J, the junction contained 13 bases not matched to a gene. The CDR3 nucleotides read TGTGCCAGTAGTTCTCAGCACGGGGGGAATCACTACGAGCAGTACTTC. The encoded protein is CASSSQHGGNHYEQYF.